This T cell receptor (beta chain) was sequenced during a study of T-cell reconstitution after alpha-beta-depleted transplantation in children. Findings of the study overall: At the one-year point after transplant, T-cell counts and TCRbeta diversity were found to come mostly from T cells that had been newly produced. Reported findings indicate that, about two months after transplant, alpha-beta T cells came from several hundred expanded clones, which were derived from non-depleted graft cells.

Comments on this clonotype: Its antigen remains unknown.

This sample's TCRbeta library carried unique molecular identifier barcodes. TCRdb re-called the PCR reads through MiXCR, storing one row per CDR3 protein. In the table there are 450,000 to 550,000 distinct CDR3 sequences, about an eighth of which are singletons. Per germline, CDR1 SGHRS and CDR2 YFSETQ. Trimming pared 1 base from V and 5 bases from J, leaving 7 bases between. The CDR3 contains 13 residues. The sequences come from PBMCs, mostly from graft donor cells, collected 180 days after TCRalphabeta/CD19-depleted stem cell transplant. The TCR originated in a female patient between 2 and 15 years old who had a stem cell transplant for aplastic anemia, so the T cells may come from the graft donor. V is TRBV5-1 and J is TRBJ1-5; D gene ambiguous. The chain's CDR3 is CASSLNSYQPQHF. The CDR3 nucleotides are TGCGCCAGCAGCTTGAACAGCTATCAGCCCCAGCATTTT.